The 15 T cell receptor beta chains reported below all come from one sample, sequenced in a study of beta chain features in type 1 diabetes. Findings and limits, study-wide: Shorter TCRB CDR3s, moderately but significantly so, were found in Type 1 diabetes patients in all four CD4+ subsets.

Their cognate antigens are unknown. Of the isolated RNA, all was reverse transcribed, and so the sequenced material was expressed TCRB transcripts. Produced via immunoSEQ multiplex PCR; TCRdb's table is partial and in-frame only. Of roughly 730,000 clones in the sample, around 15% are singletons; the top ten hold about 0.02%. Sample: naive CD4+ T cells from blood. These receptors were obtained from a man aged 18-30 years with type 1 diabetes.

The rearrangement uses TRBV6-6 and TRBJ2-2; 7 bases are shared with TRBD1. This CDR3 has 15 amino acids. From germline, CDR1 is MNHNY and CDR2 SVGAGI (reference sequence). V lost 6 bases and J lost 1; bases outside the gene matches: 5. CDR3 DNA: TGTGCCAGCAGACGCGACAGGGAGAACACCGGGGAGCTGTTTTTT. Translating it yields CASRRDRENTGELFF.

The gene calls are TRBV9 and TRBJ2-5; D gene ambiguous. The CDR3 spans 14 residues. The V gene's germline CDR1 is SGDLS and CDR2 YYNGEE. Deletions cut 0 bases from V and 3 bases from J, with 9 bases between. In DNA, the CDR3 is TGTGCCAGCAGCGTAGGGTGGGCAAAAGAGACCCAGTACTTC. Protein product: CASSVGWAKETQYF.

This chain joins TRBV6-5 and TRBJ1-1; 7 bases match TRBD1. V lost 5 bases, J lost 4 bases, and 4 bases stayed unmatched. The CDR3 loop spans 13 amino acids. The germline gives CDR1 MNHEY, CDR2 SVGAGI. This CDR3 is CASSTGEVTEAFF. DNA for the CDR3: TGTGCCAGCAGTACAGGGGAAGTCACTGAAGCTTTCTTT.

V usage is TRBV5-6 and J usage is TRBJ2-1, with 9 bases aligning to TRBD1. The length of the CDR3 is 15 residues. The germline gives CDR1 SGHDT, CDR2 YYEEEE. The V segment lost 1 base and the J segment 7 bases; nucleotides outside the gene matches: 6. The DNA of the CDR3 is TGTGCCAGCAGCTTGACAGGGGGCGAGGTGAATGAGCAGTTCTTC. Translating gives CASSLTGGEVNEQFF.

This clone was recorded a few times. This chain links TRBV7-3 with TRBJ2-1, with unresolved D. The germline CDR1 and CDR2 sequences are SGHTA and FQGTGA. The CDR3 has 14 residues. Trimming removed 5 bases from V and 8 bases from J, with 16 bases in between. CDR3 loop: CASSPRRTSDEQFF. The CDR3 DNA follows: TGTGCCAGCAGCCCAAGGCGCACAAGCGATGAGCAGTTCTTC.

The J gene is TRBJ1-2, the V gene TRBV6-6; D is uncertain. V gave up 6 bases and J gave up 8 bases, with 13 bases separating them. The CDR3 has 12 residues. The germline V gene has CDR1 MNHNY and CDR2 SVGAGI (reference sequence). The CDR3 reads CASSPQLEGYTF. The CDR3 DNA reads TGTGCCAGCAGCCCCCAACTGGAAGGCTACACCTTC.

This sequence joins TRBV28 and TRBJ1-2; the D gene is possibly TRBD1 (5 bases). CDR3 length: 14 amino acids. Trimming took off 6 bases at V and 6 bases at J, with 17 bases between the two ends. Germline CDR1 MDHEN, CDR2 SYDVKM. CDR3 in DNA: TGTGCCAGCAGACCCAGGGAGATAACTGATGGCTACACCTTC. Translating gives CASRPREITDGYTF.

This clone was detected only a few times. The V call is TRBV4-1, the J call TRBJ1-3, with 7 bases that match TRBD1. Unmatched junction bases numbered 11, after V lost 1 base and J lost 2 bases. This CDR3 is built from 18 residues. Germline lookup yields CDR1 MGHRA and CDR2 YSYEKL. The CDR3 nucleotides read TGCGCCAGCAGCCAAGGGTCCCAAAGTCAGGGGGCTGGAAACACCATATATTTT. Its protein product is CASSQGSQSQGAGNTIYF.

In DNA, the CDR3 is TGTGCCAGCAGTGAAGCGCTGAGGAGGCAGAACACTGAAGCTTTCTTT. Amino acids: CASSEALRRQNTEAFF. This sequence joins TRBV2 and TRBJ1-1; unclear D gene. Germline values: CDR1 SNHLY, CDR2 FYNNEI. There are 16 residues in the CDR3. The V gene lost 0 bases and the J gene lost 1 base, with 12 bases spanning the gap.

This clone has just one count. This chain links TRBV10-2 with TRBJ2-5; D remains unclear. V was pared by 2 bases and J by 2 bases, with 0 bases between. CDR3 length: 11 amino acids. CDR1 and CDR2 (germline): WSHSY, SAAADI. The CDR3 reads CASSEQETQYF. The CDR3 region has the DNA TGCGCCAGCAGTGAGCAAGAGACCCAGTACTTC.

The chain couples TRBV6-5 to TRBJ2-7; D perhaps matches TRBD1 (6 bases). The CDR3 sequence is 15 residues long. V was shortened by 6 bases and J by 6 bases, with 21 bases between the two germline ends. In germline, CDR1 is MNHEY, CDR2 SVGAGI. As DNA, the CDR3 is TGTGCCAGCAGACTATCTGCGATGGGACACGGCGAGCAGTACTTC. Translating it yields CASRLSAMGHGEQYF.

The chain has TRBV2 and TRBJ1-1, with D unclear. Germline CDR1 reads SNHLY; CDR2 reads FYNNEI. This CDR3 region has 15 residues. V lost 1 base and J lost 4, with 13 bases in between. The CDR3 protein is CASSEEFNLGTEAFF. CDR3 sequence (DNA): TGTGCCAGCAGTGAAGAGTTCAATCTCGGCACTGAAGCTTTCTTT.

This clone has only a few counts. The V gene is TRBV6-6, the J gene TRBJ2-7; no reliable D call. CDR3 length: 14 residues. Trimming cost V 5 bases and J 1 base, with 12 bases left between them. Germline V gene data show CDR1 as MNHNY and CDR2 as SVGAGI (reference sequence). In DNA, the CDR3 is TGTGCCAGCAGTGACCTTACAGTGTCCTACGAGCAGTACTTC. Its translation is CASSDLTVSYEQYF.

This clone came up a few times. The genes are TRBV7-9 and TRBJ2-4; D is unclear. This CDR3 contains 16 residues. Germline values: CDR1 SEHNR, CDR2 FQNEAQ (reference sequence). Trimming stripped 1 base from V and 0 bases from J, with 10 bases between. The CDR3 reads CASSLGVGIAKNIQYF. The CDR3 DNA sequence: TGTGCCAGCAGCTTAGGTGTGGGTATAGCCAAAAACATTCAGTACTTC.

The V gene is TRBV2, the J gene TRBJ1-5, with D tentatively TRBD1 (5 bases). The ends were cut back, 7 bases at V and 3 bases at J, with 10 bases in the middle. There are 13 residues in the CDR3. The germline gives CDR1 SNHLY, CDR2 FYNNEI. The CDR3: CASTEGNNQPQHF. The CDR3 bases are TGTGCCAGCACCGAGGGGAACAATCAGCCCCAGCATTTT.